This T cell receptor beta chain was observed in a study of cytomegalovirus exposure and HLA in healthy donors. Study-level findings and limits: Later analysis demonstrated an association between a missense DCLRE1C variant and TCR beta V- and J-gene trimming. Among TCR sequences, most were rare, though some public TCRs appeared in many donors. For most TCR beta V segments, an earlier analysis put the productive rate at about 87% or about 30% of the time. The authors reported that TCR beta sequences could predict HLA-A and HLA-B alleles. These predictions were accurate for most subjects in the first cohort.

With 4 bases removed from V and 5 bases from J, the gap between germline ends came to 12 bases. Germline CDR1 reads SEHNR; CDR2 reads FQNEAQ (reference sequence). The CDR3 loop spans 13 amino acids. Regarding this clone: Its antigen is not identified.

60 Vbeta and 13 Jbeta primers were used in PCR. The protocol was immunoSEQ multiplex PCR, while the TCRdb copy is restricted to in-frame clones and leaves out a portion. The data hold roughly 200,000 clones, with around 82% observed a single time. Sequencing was done on a sample of PBMCs. The rearrangement uses TRBV7-9 and TRBJ2-7; a possible D gene is TRBD1 (6 bases). This TCR was sampled from a man aged 35 to 55 in good health and CMV-seropositive. In DNA form, the CDR3 reads TGTGCCAGCAGCTCTCAGGGGAGCCACGAGCAGTACTTC. This gives the protein CASSSQGSHEQYF.